What follows describes a single T cell receptor beta chain. As yet, its antigen is unknown. V was cut by 5 bases and J by 3 bases, with 10 bases left in between. The germline V gene has CDR1 MNHNS and CDR2 SASEGT. The CDR3 is made up of 13 amino acids. These data come from a study of T-cell memory formation after mild COVID-19. Overall study context: The study found TCR clusters largely donor specific.

The 5'RACE method, run with constant-segment primers, produced TCR alpha and TCR beta cDNA libraries (carrying sample barcodes and UMIs). Via MiXCR, TCRdb re-called the 5' RACE reads, giving one row per CDR3 protein. The repertoire holds hundreds of thousands of distinct CDR3 sequences, with about a fifth as singletons. Study-level findings and limits: Shrinking CD4+ clones resided mostly in CM and EM, and CD8+ ones in EMRA. Confirmation of SARS-CoV-2 specificity was lacking for second-wave clones peaking day 37.

The sample comprised PBMCs or a T cell subset sorted from them (not recorded which). This clonotype was sampled from an adult woman who had mild COVID-19 (a few samples of this study predate the infection). Cell type and time point are not known. The V and J genes are TRBV6-1 and TRBJ1-1, with D possibly matching TRBD1 (6 bases). The CDR3 sequence is CASSIRQDTEAFF. The CDR3 DNA sequence: TGTGCCAGCAGTATCCGACAGGACACTGAAGCTTTCTTT.